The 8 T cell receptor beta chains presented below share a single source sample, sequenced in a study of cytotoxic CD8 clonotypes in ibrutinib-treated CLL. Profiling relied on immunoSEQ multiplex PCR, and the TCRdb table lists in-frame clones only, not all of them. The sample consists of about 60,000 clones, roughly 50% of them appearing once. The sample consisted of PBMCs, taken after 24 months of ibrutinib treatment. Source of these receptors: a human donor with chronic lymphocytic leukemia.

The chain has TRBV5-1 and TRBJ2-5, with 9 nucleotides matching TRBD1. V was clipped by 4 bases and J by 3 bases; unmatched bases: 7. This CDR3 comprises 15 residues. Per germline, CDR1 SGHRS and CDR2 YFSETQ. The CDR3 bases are TGCGCCAGCAGCGCAGGGGACAGGGTAAAAGAGACCCAGTACTTC. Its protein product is CASSAGDRVKETQYF.

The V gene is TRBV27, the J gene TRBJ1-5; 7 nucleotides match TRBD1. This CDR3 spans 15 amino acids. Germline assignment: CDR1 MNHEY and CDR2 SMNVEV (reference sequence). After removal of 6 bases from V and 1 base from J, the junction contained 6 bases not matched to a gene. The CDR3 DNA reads TGTGCCAGCAGCAGGGACAGATTAAGCAATCAGCCCCAGCATTTT. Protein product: CASSRDRLSNQPQHF.

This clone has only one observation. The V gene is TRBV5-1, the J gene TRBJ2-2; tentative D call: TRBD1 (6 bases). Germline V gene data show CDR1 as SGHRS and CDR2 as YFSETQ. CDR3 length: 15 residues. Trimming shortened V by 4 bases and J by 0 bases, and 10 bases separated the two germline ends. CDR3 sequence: CASSLRGPNTGELFF. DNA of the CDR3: TGCGCCAGCAGCCTCAGGGGCCCGAACACCGGGGAGCTGTTTTTT.

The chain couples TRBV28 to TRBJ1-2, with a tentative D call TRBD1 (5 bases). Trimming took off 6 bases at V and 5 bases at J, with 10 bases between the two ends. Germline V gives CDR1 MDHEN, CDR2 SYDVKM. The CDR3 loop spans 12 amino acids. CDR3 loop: CASSYGGYGYTF. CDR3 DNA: TGTGCCAGCAGCTACGGGGGTTATGGCTACACCTTC.

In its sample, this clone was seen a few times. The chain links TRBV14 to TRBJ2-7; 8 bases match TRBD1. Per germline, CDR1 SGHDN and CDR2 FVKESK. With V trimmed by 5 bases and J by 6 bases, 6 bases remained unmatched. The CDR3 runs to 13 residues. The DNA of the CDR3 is TGTGCCAGCAGCGGGGACAGGATAAGCGAGCAGTACTTC. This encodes CASSGDRISEQYF.

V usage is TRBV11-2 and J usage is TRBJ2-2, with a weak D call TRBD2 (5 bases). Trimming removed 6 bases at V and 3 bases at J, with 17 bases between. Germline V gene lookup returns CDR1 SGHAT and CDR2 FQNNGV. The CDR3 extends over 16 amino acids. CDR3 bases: TGTGCCAGCAGTTTCCGGGGTGGCACCGACACCGGGGAGCTGTTTTTT. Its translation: CASSFRGGTDTGELFF.

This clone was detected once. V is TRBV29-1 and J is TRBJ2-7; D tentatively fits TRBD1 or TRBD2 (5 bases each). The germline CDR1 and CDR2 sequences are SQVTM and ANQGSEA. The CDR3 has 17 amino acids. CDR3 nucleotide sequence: TGCAGTCATCCGGGGCAGTCTCCCTTCCTTACCGACTACGAGCAGTACGTC. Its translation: CSHPGQSPFLTDYEQYV.

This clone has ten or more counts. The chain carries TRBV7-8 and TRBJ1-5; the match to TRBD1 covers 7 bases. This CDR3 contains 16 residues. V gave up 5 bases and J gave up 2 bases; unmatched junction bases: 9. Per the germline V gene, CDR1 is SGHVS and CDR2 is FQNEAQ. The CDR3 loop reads CASSTRQGLGNQPQHF. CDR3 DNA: TGTGCCAGCAGCACCCGACAGGGTTTGGGCAATCAGCCCCAGCATTTT.